Included here is one T cell receptor (beta chain) sequence, with context. Its antigen is unidentified. These data are taken from a study of shared clonotypes between healthy human individuals. Overall study results and limits: Tissue TCR repertoires likely differ from these blood-only repertoires. Some naive CD4 clonotypes, 4% to 6%, turned up in common across a few donors.

Trimming cost V 3 bases and J 5 bases; bases outside gene matches: 2. Germline V gene sequence: CDR1 MDHEN, CDR2 SYDVKM. The CDR3 sequence is 13 residues long. Splitting the CD4+ cells yielded a CD45RA+ naive subset and a CD45RA-negative memory subset. Sequenced by immunoSEQ multiplex PCR; TCRdb stores in-frame clones only, minus some. The sample has about 710,000 clones; around three quarters are singletons. The TCR originated in a woman under 40 in good health. The sequenced sample consisted of memory CD4+ T cells sorted from blood. Subset in this sample: CD45RA-negative fraction. The rearrangement uses TRBV28 and TRBJ2-5; 8 nucleotides align to TRBD2. CDR3 DNA sequence: TGTGCCAGCAGTTTTGTAGCGGGGGAGACCCAGTACTTC. Translated: CASSFVAGETQYF. Together with reference TRBV28 and TRBJ2-5, the CDR3 gives the full variable domain: DVKVTQSSRYLVKRTGEKVFLECVQDMDHENMFWYRQDPGLGLRLIYFSYDVKMKEKGDIPEGYSVSREKKERFSLILESASTNQTSMYLCASSFVAGETQYFGPGTRLLVL.